The next 14 T cell receptor beta chains were all read from a single sample in a study of T cell responses to AZD1222 COVID-19 vaccine. Generated by immunoSEQ multiplex PCR, the TCRdb table keeps only in-frame clones and is missing some. The sample shows roughly 150,000 clones, roughly 92% of them seen only once. The sample consisted of peripheral blood, taken 28 days after the second AZD1222 dose. The receptors originated from an adult who received the AZD1222 COVID-19 vaccine.

The chain has TRBV19 and TRBJ1-5, with a tentative D call TRBD1 (6 bases). Germline V lookup: CDR1 LNHDA, CDR2 SQIVND (reference sequence). The CDR3 length is 13 residues. V lost 5 bases and J lost 8, with 13 bases in between. The CDR3 loop reads CASSAQGPEPQHF. The CDR3 DNA reads TGTGCCAGTAGTGCACAGGGCCCTGAGCCCCAGCATTTT. The full variable domain, rest sourced from reference TRBV19 and TRBJ1-5, is DGGITQSPKYLFRKEGQNVTLSCEQNLNHDAMYWYRQDPGQGLRLIYYSQIVNDFQKGDIAEGYSVSREKKESFPLTVTSAQKNPTAFYLCASSAQGPEPQHFGDGTRLSIL.

The V call is TRBV7-8, the J call TRBJ1-2; D gene ambiguous. This CDR3 is 12 amino acids long. The germline CDR1 and CDR2 sequences are SGHVS and FQNEAQ. Between the trimmed V and J ends, which lost 5 bases and 2 bases, there was a span of 6 bases. CDR3 residues: CASSTANYGYTF. The CDR3 bases are TGTGCCAGCAGCACAGCCAACTATGGCTACACCTTC.

The rearrangement joins TRBV24-1 to TRBJ2-3, with a tentative D call TRBD2 (6 bases). The CDR3 extends over 17 amino acids. Looked up from germline, CDR1 is KGHDR and CDR2 is SFDVKD. V lost 4 bases, J lost 1 base, and 17 bases lay in between. The CDR3 loop is CATSDSRLGRGTDTQYF. CDR3 in DNA: TGTGCCACCAGTGACTCACGACTAGGCCGGGGCACAGATACGCAGTATTTT.

This chain uses TRBV5-1 with TRBJ1-1; tentative D call: TRBD1 (6 bases). The CDR3 is 15 amino acids. Germline V gene sequence: CDR1 SGHRS, CDR2 YFSETQ. The V and J ends lost 0 bases and 0 bases respectively, with 9 bases between them. This CDR3 is CASSLDGQMNTEAFF. In nucleotides, the CDR3 is TGCGCCAGCAGCTTGGACGGACAGATGAACACTGAAGCTTTCTTT.

This chain uses TRBV18 with TRBJ1-2, with 8 bases that match TRBD1. CDR1 is KGHSH and CDR2 is LQKENI in the germline V gene. Trimming at V came to 3 bases and at J to 7 bases, leaving 1 base not matched to a gene. The length of the CDR3 is 12 residues. In nucleotides, the CDR3 is TGTGCCAGCTCACCCGACAGGGGTGGCTACACCTTC. Its translation is CASSPDRGGYTF.

The chain employs TRBV18 and TRBJ1-3; D not certain. Germline V gives CDR1 KGHSH, CDR2 LQKENI. This CDR3 has 18 amino acids. Trimming cost V 4 bases and J 0 bases, with 19 bases left between them. The CDR3: CASSRVTGPSNSGNTIYF. CDR3 bases: TGTGCCAGCTCACGTGTTACCGGGCCCTCCAACTCTGGAAACACCATATATTTT.

This CDR3 is CASSYAVGAPGSTDTQYF. The DNA of the CDR3 is TGTGCCAGCAGTTACGCCGTGGGGGCCCCGGGAAGCACAGATACGCAGTATTTT. This sequence joins TRBV6-2 or TRBV6-3 and TRBJ2-3; D is possibly TRBD1 (6 bases). The CDR3 extends over 18 amino acids. V lost 2 bases, J lost 0 bases, and 18 bases lay in between. CDR1 is MNHEY and CDR2 is SVGEGT in the germline V gene.

The rearrangement uses TRBV19 and TRBJ2-4, with 15 positions matching TRBD2. The CDR3 is 18 residues long. Germline assignment: CDR1 LNHDA and CDR2 SQIVND (reference sequence). Germline trimming cut 9 bases from V and 0 bases from J; bases unmatched to any gene: 9. The CDR3 is CARMPGLAGGRAKNIQYF. CDR3 DNA sequence: TGTGCCAGGATGCCGGGACTAGCGGGAGGACGAGCCAAAAACATTCAGTACTTC. Using reference TRBV19 and TRBJ2-4 for the parts outside the CDR3, the full variable domain is DGGITQSPKYLFRKEGQNVTLSCEQNLNHDAMYWYRQDPGQGLRLIYYSQIVNDFQKGDIAEGYSVSREKKESFPLTVTSAQKNPTAFYLCARMPGLAGGRAKNIQYFGAGTRLSVL.

The chain has TRBV23-1 and TRBJ2-4, with D tentatively TRBD1 or TRBD2 (5 bases each). TRBV23-1 is marked as an open reading frame, function uncertain. This CDR3 contains 17 residues. Trimming took 7 bases from V and 6 from J, leaving 25 bases between them. The CDR3 coding sequence is TGCGCCAGCACCATGTCCCGGGGACCCACAAAGGGAAACATTCAGTACTTC. It encodes CASTMSRGPTKGNIQYF.

This clone was found once. This chain links TRBV29-1 with TRBJ2-7; TRBD2 is a possible D gene (6 bases). Trimming left V 4 bases short and J 2 bases short, with 24 bases between. The CDR3 has 17 residues. The V gene's germline CDR1 is SQVTM and CDR2 ANQGSEA. The CDR3 nucleotides read TGCAGCGTTGTTAGACACCCGGGCGGGAACAAAGCCTACGAGCAGTACTTC. It specifies CSVVRHPGGNKAYEQYF.

In nucleotides, the CDR3 is TGTGCCAGCAGCTTCGGGAGTCAGTACACCGGGGAGCTGTTTTTT. Translated, it gives CASSFGSQYTGELFF. The chain carries TRBV5-4 and TRBJ2-2; maybe TRBD2 (6 bases). The CDR3 extends over 15 amino acids. The V gene lost 2 bases and the J gene lost 3 bases, with 11 bases spanning the gap. Germline CDR1 is SGHNT and CDR2 is YYREEE (reference sequence). The whole variable domain, remainder taken from reference TRBV5-4 and TRBJ2-2, is ETGVTQSPTHLIKTRGQQVTLRCSSQSGHNTVSWYQQALGQGPQFIFQYYREEENGRGNFPPRFSGLQFPNYSSELNVNALELDDSALYLCASSFGSQYTGELFFGEGSRLTVL.

The chain recombines TRBV4-1 with TRBJ1-2; D is unresolved. The length of the CDR3 is 13 residues. Trimming removed 0 bases at V and 3 bases at J, with 5 bases between. Per germline, CDR1 MGHRA and CDR2 YSYEKL. CDR3 bases: TGCGCCAGCAGCCAAGATGGGCACTATGGCTACACCTTC. Translated, it gives CASSQDGHYGYTF.

The rearrangement links TRBV27 to TRBJ2-3; D gene ambiguous. Per the germline V gene, CDR1 is MNHEY and CDR2 is SMNVEV (reference sequence). Trimming stripped 6 bases from V and 4 bases from J, with 11 bases between. The CDR3 covers 13 residues. The CDR3 loop is CASSFGPPDTQYF. In nucleotides, the CDR3 is TGTGCCAGCAGCTTCGGTCCTCCAGATACGCAGTATTTT.

V and J are TRBV27 and TRBJ2-3, with a weak D call TRBD2 (7 bases). V lost 7 bases, J lost 2 bases, and 16 bases lay in between. CDR3 length: 15 amino acids. Germline V gene data show CDR1 as MNHEY and CDR2 as SMNVEV (reference sequence). CDR3 DNA: TGTGCCAGCACCCGGGGGGCAGGGGCCACAGATACGCAGTATTTT. Translation: CASTRGAGATDTQYF.